These T cell receptor beta chains were read from a single sample in a study of T cell changes during pregnancy in multiple sclerosis. The table came from immunoSEQ multiplex PCR; TCRdb's copy has only in-frame clones and leaves some out. The table includes some 64,000 clones, more than 90% detected once. Material: peripheral blood, obtained in the first trimester of pregnancy. The source of these receptors is a female donor with multiple sclerosis, enrolled in a pregnancy study. The CDR3 runs from the conserved cysteine through the conserved F or W. D genes are given only for firm matches. Some rows mark clone size as missing; the rest say once, few, many or name a class of expanded clone.

size,J,V,D,CDR3,DNA
.,TRBJ2-1,TRBV7-6,.,CASSPPGIYNEQFF,TGTGCCAGCAGCCCGCCCGGGATTTACAATGAGCAGTTCTTC
.,TRBJ2-2,TRBV10-2,TRBD1,CATRDRANTGELFF,TGCGCCACCCGGGACAGGGCGAACACCGGGGAGCTGTTTTTT
.,TRBJ2-1,TRBV9,.,CASSPRLAFNEQFF,TGTGCCAGCAGCCCCCGGCTAGCCTTCAATGAGCAGTTCTTC
.,TRBJ1-5,TRBV18,TRBD1,CASSKGTGQANQPQHF,TGTGCCAGCTCAAAGGGGACGGGACAGGCCAATCAGCCCCAGCATTTT
.,TRBJ1-1,TRBV29-1,.,CSATTGPVNTEAFF,TGCAGCGCGACTACAGGGCCCGTGAACACTGAAGCTTTCTTT
.,TRBJ2-3,TRBV6-1,.,CASGALRGSADTQYF,TGTGCCAGCGGAGCTCTCAGGGGATCCGCAGATACGCAGTATTTT
.,TRBJ1-2,TRBV18,.,CASSPLQETNYGYTF,TGTGCCAGCTCGCCTTTACAGGAGACGAACTATGGCTACACCTTC
.,TRBJ2-5,TRBV29-1,TRBD1,CSADTGGAETQYF,TGCAGCGCGGACACAGGGGGCGCAGAGACCCAGTACTTC
.,TRBJ2-7,TRBV7-9,TRBD1,CASSLSGTGGLVYEQYF,TGTGCCAGCAGCTTATCCGGGACAGGGGGCTTGGTCTACGAGCAGTACTTC
.,TRBJ2-3,TRBV2,TRBD1,CASSWDRGPDTQYF,TGTGCCAGCAGTTGGGACAGGGGGCCAGATACGCAGTATTTT
.,TRBJ1-2,TRBV9,.,CASSVAPGANYGYTF,TGTGCCAGCAGCGTAGCCCCAGGTGCTAACTATGGCTACACCTTC
once,TRBJ1-1,TRBV11-2,.,CASSLASPSGTEAFF,TGTGCCAGCAGCTTAGCCAGTCCCTCGGGAACTGAAGCTTTCTTT
.,TRBJ1-6,TRBV6-1,TRBD1,CASTRTGDSPLHF,TGTGCCAGCACCCGGACAGGGGATTCACCCCTCCACTTT
.,TRBJ1-2,TRBV28,.,CASSLRSGGHYGYTF,TGTGCCAGCAGTTTGAGGTCCGGAGGTCACTATGGCTACACCTTC
.,TRBJ2-3,TRBV7-2,.,CASSLSGTDTQYF,TGTGCCAGCAGCTTATCAGGCACAGATACGCAGTATTTT